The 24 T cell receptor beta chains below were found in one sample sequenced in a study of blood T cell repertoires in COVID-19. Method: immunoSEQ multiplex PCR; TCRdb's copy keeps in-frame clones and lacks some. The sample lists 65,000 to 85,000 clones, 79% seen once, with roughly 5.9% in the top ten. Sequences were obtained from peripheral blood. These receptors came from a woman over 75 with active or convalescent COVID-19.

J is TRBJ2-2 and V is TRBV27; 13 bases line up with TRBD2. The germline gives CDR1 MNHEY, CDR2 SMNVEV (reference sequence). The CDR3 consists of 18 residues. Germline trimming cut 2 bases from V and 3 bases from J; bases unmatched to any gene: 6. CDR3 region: CASSLLLGLAGDTGELFF. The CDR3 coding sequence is TGTGCCAGCAGTTTACTACTTGGACTAGCGGGAGACACCGGGGAGCTGTTTTTT.

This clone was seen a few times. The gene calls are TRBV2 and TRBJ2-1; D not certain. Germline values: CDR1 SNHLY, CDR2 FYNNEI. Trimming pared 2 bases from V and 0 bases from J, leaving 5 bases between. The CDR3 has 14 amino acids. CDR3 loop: CASSEFSSYNEQFF. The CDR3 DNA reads TGTGCCAGCAGTGAATTTAGCTCCTACAATGAGCAGTTCTTC.

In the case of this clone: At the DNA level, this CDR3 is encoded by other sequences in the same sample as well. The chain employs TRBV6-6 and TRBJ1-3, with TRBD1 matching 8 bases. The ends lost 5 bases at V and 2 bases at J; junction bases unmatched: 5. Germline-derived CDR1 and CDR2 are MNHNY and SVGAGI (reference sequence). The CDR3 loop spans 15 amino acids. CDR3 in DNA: TGTGCCAGCAGTCCTCAGGGGGCGGCTGGAAACACCATATATTTT. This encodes CASSPQGAAGNTIYF.

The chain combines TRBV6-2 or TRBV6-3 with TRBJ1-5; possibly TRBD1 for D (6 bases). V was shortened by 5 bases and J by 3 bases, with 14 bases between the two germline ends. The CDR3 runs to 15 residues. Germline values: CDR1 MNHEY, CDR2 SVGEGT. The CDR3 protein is CASSGYTGFNQPQHF. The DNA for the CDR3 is TGTGCCAGCAGTGGTTATACAGGGTTCAATCAGCCCCAGCATTTT.

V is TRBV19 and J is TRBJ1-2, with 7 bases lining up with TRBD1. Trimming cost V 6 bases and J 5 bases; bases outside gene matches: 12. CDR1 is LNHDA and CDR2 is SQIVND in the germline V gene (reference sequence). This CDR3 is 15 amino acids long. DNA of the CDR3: TGTGCCAGTAGCAGGGGAGACAGGGAACTGTATGGCTACACCTTC. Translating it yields CASSRGDRELYGYTF. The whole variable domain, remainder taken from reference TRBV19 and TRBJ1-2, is DGGITQSPKYLFRKEGQNVTLSCEQNLNHDAMYWYRQDPGQGLRLIYYSQIVNDFQKGDIAEGYSVSREKKESFPLTVTSAQKNPTAFYLCASSRGDRELYGYTFGSGTRLTVV.

DNA for the CDR3: TGCGCCAGCAGTTGGACAGGGGAAGAGACCCAGTACTTC. This codes for CASSWTGEETQYF. The V call is TRBV5-1, the J call TRBJ2-5; 9 nucleotides match TRBD1. Germline V lookup: CDR1 SGHRS, CDR2 YFSETQ. This CDR3 contains 13 residues. V trimming: 5 bases; J trimming: 3 bases; junction bases outside the gene matches: 2.

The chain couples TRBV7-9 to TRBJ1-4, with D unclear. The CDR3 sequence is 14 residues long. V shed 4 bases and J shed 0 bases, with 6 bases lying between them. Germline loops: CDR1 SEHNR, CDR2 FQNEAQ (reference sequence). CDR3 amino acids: CASSSYATNEKLFF. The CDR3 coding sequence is TGTGCCAGCAGCTCCTATGCAACTAATGAAAAACTGTTTTTT. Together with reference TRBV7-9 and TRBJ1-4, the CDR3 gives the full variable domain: DTGVSQNPRHKITKRGQNVTFRCDPISEHNRLYWYRQTLGQGPEFLTYFQNEAQLEKSRLLSDRFSAERPKGSFSTLEIQRTEQGDSAMYLCASSSYATNEKLFFGSGTQLSVL.

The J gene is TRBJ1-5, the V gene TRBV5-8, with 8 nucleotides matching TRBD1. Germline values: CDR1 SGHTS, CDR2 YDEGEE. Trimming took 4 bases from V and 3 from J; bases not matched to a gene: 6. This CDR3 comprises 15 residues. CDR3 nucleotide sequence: TGTGCCAGCAGCATACAGGGGGGCTTCAATCAGCCCCAGCATTTT. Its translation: CASSIQGGFNQPQHF.

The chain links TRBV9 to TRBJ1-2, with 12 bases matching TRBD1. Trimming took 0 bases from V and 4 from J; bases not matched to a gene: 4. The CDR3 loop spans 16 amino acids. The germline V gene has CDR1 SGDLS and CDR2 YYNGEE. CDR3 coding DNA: TGTGCCAGCAGCGTAGACGGGACAGGGGGCCGCTATGGCTACACCTTC. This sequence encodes CASSVDGTGGRYGYTF.

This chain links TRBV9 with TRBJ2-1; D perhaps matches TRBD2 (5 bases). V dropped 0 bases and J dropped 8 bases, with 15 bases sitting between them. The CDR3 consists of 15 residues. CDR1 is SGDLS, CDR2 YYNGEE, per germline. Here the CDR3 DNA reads TGTGCCAGCAGCGTAGCTGAACTAGAGTACCATGAGCAGTTCTTC. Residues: CASSVAELEYHEQFF.

The CDR3 here is CASSQELFYLARDKNYGYTF. The DNA of the CDR3 is TGTGCCAGCAGCCAAGAATTGTTTTATTTGGCCAGGGATAAGAACTATGGCTACACCTTC. The chain is built from TRBV3-1 (or the pseudogene TRBV3-2) and TRBJ1-2; weak D call: TRBD1 (5 bases). With 0 bases removed from V and 2 bases from J, the gap between germline ends came to 25 bases. Germline assignment: CDR1 LGHDT and CDR2 YNNKEL (reference sequence). The CDR3 consists of 20 residues.

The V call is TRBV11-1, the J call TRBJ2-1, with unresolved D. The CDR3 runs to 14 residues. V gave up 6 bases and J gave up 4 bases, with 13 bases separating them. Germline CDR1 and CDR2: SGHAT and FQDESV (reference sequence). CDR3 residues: CASRTLRHYNEQFF. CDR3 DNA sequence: TGTGCCAGCAGAACCCTGCGGCATTACAATGAGCAGTTCTTC.

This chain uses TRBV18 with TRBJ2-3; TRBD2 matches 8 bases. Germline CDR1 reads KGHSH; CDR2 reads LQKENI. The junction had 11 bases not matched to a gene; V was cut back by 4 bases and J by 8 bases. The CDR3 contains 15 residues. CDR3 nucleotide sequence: TGTGCCAGCTCACAAGGACTAGCAGGTCAAGGTACGCAGTATTTT. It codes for CASSQGLAGQGTQYF.

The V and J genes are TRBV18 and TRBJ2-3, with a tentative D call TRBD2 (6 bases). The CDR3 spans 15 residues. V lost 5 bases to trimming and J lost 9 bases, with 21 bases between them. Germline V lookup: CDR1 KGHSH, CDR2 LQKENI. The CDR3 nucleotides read TGTGCCAGCTCATCCCGGGACTCTAACTGGGCGACGCAGTATTTT. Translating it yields CASSSRDSNWATQYF.

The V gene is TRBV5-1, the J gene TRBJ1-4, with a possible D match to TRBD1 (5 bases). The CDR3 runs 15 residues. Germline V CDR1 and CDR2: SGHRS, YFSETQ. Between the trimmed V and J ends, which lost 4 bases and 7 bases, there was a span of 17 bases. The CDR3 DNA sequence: TGCGCCAGCAGCGGGGACTCCTCGCGCGGTGAAAAACTGTTTTTT. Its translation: CASSGDSSRGEKLFF.

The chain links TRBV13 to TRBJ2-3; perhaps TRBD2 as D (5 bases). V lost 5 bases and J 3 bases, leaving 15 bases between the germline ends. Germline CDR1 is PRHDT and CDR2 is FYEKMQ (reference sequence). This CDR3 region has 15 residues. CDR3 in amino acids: CASSTTKRRTDTQYF. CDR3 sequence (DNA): TGTGCCAGCAGCACGACCAAGCGGAGGACAGATACGCAGTATTTT.

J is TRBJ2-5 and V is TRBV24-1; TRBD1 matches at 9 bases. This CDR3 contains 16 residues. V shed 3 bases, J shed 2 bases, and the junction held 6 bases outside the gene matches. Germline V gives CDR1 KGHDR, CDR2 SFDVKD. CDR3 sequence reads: CATSDRDREKQETQYF. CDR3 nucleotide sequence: TGTGCCACCAGTGATCGGGACAGGGAAAAACAAGAGACCCAGTACTTC.

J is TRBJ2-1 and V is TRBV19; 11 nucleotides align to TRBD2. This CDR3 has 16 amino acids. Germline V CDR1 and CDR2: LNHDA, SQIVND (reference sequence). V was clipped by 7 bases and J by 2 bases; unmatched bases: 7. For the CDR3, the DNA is TGTGCCAGTAATAACCGGGGACTAGCGGCCTACAATGAGCAGTTCTTC. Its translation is CASNNRGLAAYNEQFF.

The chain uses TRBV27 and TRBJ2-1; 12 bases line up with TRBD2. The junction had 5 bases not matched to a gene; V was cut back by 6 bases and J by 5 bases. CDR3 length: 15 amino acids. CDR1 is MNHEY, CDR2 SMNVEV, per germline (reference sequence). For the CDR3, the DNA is TGTGCCAGCAGACCAACTAGCGGGGGGCACAATGAGCAGTTCTTC. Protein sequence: CASRPTSGGHNEQFF.

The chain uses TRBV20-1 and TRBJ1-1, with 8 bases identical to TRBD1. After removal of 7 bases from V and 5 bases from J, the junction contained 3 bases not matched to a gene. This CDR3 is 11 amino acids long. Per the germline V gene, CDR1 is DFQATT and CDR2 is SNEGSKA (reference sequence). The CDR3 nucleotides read TGCAGTGGACAGGGGAGAACTGAAGCTTTCTTT. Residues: CSGQGRTEAFF.

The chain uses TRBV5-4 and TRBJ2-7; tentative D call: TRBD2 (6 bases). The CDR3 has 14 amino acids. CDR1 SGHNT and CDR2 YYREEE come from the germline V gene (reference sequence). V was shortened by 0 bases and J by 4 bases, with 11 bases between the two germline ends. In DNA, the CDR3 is TGTGCCAGCAGCTTGGAAGTAGGAGGGTACGAGCAGTACTTC. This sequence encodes CASSLEVGGYEQYF.

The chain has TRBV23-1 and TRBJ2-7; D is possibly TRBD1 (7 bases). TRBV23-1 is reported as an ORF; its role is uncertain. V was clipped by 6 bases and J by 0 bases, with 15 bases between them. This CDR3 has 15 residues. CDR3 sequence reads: CASREGQLSSYEQYF. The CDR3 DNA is TGCGCCAGCAGGGAGGGACAGCTGAGCTCCTACGAGCAGTACTTC.

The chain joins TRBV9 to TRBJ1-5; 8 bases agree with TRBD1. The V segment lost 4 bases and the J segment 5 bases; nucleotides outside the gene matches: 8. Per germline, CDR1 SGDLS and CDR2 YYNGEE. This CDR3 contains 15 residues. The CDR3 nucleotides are TGTGCCAGCAGCTATACCGACAGGGGCGATCAGCCCCAGCATTTT. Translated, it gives CASSYTDRGDQPQHF.

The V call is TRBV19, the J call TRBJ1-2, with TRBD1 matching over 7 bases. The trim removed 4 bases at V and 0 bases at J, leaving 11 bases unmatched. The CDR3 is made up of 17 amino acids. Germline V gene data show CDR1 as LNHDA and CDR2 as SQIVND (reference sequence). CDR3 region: CASSNRQGRMANYGYTF. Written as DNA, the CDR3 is TGTGCCAGTAGTAACCGACAGGGCCGTATGGCTAACTATGGCTACACCTTC.